The T cell receptor beta chain under discussion was sequenced for a study of T cell repertoires in cytomegalovirus infection. Points from the study as a whole: Individuals carrying CMV plus the relevant HLA were identified by cumulative frequency of public TCR beta families. HLA-C-restricted CMV-specific TCR beta clonotypes prevailed in the ex vivo response.

In germline, CDR1 is DFQATT, CDR2 SNEGSKA (reference sequence). This CDR3 contains 15 residues. Trimming removed 2 bases from V and 0 bases from J, with 11 bases in between. Notes on this clonotype: Its antigen is undetermined.

TCRdb processed the reads anew with MiXCR; each CDR3 protein has one entry. The sample shows around 100,000 distinct CDR3 sequences, 20% to 25% of them seen only once. Sequences were obtained from CD8+ T cells from PBMCs. This TCR derives from a human donor in good health (CMV status not recorded). Some clones in this sample may be carry-over from other donors' samples. The rearrangement links TRBV20-1 to TRBJ2-1; D gene unclear. CDR3 amino acids: CSARSGDNSYNEQFF. The CDR3 DNA reads TGCAGTGCTAGATCAGGAGACAACTCCTACAATGAGCAGTTCTTC.